This T cell receptor beta chain was identified during a study of PD-1 blockade in classical Hodgkin lymphoma. Per the germline V gene, CDR1 is SNHLY and CDR2 is FYNNEI. The CDR3 spans 13 residues. V dropped 8 bases and J dropped 4 bases, with 15 bases sitting between them. Time point noted: cycle 4 day 1 (C4D1), after more than five weeks of nivolumab. All trial patients relapsed after autologous stem cell transplantation. Profiled with immunoSEQ multiplex PCR; TCRdb holds only in-frame clones, not every one. The data contain tens of thousands of clones, around 89% of them singletons. The sequencing here drew on peripheral blood mononuclear cells (PBMCs), taken before the fourth cycle of nivolumab. The receptor was isolated from a human donor with classical Hodgkin lymphoma. V is TRBV2 and J is TRBJ2-7, with D maybe TRBD1 (6 bases). The CDR3 protein is CASLTGQGYEQYF. The DNA of the CDR3 is TGTGCCAGCCTTACGGGCCAGGGGTACGAGCAGTACTTC.